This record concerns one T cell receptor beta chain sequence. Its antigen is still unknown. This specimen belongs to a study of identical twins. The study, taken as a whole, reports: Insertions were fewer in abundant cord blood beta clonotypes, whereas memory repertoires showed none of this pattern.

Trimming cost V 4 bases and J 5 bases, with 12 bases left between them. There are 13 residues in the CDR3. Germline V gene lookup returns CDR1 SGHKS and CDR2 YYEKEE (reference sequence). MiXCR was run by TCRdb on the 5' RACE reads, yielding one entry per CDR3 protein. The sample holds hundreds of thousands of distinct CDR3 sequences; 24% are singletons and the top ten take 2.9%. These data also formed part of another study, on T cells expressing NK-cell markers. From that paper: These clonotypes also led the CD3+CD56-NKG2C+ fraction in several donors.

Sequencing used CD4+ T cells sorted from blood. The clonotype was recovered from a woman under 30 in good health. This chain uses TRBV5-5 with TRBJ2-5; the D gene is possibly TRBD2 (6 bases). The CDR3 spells CASSRGLVETQYF. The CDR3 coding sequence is TGTGCCAGCAGCCGGGGACTCGTGGAGACCCAGTACTTC. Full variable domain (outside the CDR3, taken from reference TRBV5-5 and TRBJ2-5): DAGVTQSPTHLIKTRGQQVTLRCSPISGHKSVSWYQQVLGQGPQFIFQYYEKEERGRGNFPDRFSARQFPNYSSELNVNALLLGDSALYLCASSRGLVETQYFGPGTRLLVL.